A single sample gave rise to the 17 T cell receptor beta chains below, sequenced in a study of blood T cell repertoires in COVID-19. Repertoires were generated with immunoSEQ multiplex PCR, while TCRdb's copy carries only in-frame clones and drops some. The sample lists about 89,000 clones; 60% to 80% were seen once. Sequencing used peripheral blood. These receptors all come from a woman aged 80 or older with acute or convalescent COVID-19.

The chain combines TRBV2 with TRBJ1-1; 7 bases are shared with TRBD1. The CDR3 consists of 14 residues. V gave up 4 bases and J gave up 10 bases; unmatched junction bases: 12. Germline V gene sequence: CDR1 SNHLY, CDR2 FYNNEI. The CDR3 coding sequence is TGTGCCAGCAGTGGCCAGCAGGGGGTTTCGAGAGCTTTCTTT. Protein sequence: CASSGQQGVSRAFF.

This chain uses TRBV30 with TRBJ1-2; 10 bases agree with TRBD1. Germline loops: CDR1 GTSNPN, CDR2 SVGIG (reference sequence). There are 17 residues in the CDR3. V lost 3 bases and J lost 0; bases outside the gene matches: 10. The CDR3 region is CAWRFPPGQGPNYGYTF. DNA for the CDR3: TGTGCCTGGAGGTTTCCCCCGGGACAGGGGCCTAACTATGGCTACACCTTC.

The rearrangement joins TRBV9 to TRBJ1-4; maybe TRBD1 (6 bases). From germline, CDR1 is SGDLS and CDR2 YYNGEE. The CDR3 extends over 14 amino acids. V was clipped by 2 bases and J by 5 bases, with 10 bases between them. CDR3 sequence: CASSVSGVNEKLFF. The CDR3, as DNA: TGTGCCAGCAGCGTCTCAGGGGTCAATGAAAAACTGTTTTTT.

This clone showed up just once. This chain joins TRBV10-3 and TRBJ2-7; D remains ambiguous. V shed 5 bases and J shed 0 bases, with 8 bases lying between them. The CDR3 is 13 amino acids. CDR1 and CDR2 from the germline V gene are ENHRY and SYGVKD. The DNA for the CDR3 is TGTGCCATCAGTTCTTATAGCTCCTACGAGCAGTACTTC. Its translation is CAISSYSSYEQYF.

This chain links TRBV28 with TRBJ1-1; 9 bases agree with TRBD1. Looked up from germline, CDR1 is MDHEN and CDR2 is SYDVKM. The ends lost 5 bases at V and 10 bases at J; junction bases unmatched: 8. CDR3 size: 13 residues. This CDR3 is CASSLGTGFRAFF. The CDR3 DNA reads TGTGCCAGCAGTCTCGGGACAGGGTTTCGAGCTTTCTTT.

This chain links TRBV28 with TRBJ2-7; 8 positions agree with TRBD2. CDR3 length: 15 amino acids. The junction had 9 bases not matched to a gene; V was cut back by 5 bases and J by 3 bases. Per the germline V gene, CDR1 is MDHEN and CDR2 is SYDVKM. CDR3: CASSLTAGAYYEQYF. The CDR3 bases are TGTGCCAGCAGTCTCACAGCGGGGGCCTACTACGAGCAGTACTTC.

The CDR3 coding sequence is TGTGCCATCAGTGAGTGGGGGAGGGTTGGCCAGCCCCAGCATTTT. As protein: CAISEWGRVGQPQHF. The rearrangement joins TRBV10-3 to TRBJ1-5; a possible D gene is TRBD1 (5 bases). Germline V gives CDR1 ENHRY, CDR2 SYGVKD. V shed 1 base and J shed 7 bases, with 14 bases lying between them. CDR3 size: 15 residues.

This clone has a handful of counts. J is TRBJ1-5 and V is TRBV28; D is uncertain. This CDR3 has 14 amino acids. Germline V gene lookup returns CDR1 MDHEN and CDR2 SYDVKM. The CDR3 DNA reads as TGTGCGGCAGAGGGTTTTTATAGCAATCAGCCCCAGCATTTT. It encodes CAAEGFYSNQPQHF.

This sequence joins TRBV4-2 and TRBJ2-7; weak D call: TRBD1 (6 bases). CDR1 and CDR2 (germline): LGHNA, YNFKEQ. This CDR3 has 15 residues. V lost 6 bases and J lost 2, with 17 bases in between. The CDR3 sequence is CASSLLRDIAYEQYF. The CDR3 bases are TGTGCCAGCAGTTTATTAAGGGACATTGCCTACGAGCAGTACTTC.

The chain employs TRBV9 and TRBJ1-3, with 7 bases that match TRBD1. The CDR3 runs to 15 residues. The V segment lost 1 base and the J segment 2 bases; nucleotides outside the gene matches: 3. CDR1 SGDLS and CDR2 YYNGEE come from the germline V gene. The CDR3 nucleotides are TGTGCCAGCAGCGTACCCAGGGGGACTGGAAACACCATATATTTT. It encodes CASSVPRGTGNTIYF.

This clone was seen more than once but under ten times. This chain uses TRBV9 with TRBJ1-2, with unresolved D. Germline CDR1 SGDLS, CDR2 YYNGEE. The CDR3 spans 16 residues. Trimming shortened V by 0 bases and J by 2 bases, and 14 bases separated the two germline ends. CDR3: CASSVEVGVANYGYTF. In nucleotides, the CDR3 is TGTGCCAGCAGCGTAGAGGTCGGGGTCGCGAACTATGGCTACACCTTC.

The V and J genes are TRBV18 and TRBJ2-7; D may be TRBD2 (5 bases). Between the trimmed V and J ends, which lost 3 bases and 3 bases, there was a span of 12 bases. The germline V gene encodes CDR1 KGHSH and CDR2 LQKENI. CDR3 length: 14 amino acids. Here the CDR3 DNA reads TGTGCCAGCTCACCCCCGACTAACCACTACGAGCAGTACTTC. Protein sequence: CASSPPTNHYEQYF.

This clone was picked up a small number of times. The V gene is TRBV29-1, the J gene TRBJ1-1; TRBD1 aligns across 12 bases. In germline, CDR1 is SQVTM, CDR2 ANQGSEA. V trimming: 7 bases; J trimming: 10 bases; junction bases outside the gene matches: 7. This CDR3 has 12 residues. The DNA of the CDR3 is TGCAGCGCTCCCCGGGACAGGGGGCGAGCTTTCTTT. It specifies CSAPRDRGRAFF.

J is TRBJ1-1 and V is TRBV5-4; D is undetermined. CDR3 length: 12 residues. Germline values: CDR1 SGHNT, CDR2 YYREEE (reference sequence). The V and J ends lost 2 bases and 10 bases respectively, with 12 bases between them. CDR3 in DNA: TGTGCCAGCAGCTTCGAGTTCGGAGGAGCTTTCTTT. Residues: CASSFEFGGAFF.

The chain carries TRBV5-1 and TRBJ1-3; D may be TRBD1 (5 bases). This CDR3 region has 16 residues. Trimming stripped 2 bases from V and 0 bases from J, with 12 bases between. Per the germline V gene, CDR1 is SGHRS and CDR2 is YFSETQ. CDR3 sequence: CASSFGGDFSGNTIYF. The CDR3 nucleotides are TGCGCCAGCAGCTTCGGAGGGGACTTCTCTGGAAACACCATATATTTT.

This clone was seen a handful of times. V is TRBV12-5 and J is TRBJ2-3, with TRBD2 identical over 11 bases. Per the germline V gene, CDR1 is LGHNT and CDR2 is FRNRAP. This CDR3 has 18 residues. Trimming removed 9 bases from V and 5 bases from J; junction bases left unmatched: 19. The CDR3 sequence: CARSRGASGGNSGDTQYF. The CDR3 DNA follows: TGTGCTAGGAGCCGAGGGGCTAGCGGGGGGAATAGTGGAGATACGCAGTATTTT.

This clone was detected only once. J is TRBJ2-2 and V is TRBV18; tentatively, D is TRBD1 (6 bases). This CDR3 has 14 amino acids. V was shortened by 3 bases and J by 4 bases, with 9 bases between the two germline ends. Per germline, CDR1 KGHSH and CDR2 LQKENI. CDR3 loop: CASSPGTTTGELFF. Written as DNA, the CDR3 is TGTGCCAGCTCACCCGGGACAACCACCGGGGAGCTGTTTTTT.